Listed below are T cell receptor beta chains from one sample, sequenced in a study of shared clonotypes between healthy human individuals. Assay: immunoSEQ multiplex PCR; the TCRdb copy retains only in-frame clones and omits some. Of about 1 million clones in the sample, under 80% were seen once. The source material was memory CD4+ T cells sorted from blood. Receptor source: a young man in good health. Each CDR3 is given with its conserved first and last residue. Size is stated for part of the rows, as once, few or many counts, or as a class when the clone is expanded.

TRBV18,NA,TRBJ2-3,CASSPLWDRGTDTQYF
TRBV7-9,NA,TRBJ1-1,CASSLAGGNTEAFF
TRBV30,NA,TRBJ2-7,CAWSKNRDREQYF
TRBV11-2,NA,TRBJ2-2,CASSPSVRGNTGELFF
TRBV11-2,NA,TRBJ1-1,CASSSQGMRTEAFF
TRBV11-2,NA,TRBJ1-2,CASSLSGNYGYTF
TRBV6-5,once,TRBJ1-5,CASNPTGGNQPQHF
TRBV5-4,NA,TRBJ2-1,CASSPGTTEQFF
TRBV29-1,NA,TRBJ2-5,CSVDKGETQYF
TRBV5-6,NA,TRBJ2-7,CASSLVSRTEQYF
TRBV2,NA,TRBJ1-2,CASSATGNRYGYTF
TRBV7-2,NA,TRBJ2-7,CASSLMSSSYEQYF
TRBV28,NA,TRBJ1-5,CASSSPGQGFQPQHF
TRBV25-1,few,TRBJ2-7,CASSELSGMFHEQYF
TRBV6-5,NA,TRBJ2-7,CASVSIRTSPLEQYF
TRBV19,once,TRBJ2-2,CASSGRAGAYTGELFF
TRBV5-5,NA,TRBJ1-1,CASSSGQPNTEAFF
TRBV5-5,NA,TRBJ2-7,CASSLAPGQGVGEQYF
TRBV6-5,NA,TRBJ2-1,CASSFLRGRMDNEQFF
TRBV28,few,TRBJ1-5,CASSPTRGTQHF
TRBV6-4,NA,TRBJ2-1,CASSDSTTEQFF
TRBV5-5,NA,TRBJ2-1,CASSLDLYNEQFF
TRBV6-5,NA,TRBJ2-5,CASSYRAGVSETQYF
TRBV19,NA,TRBJ1-3,CASSTGGSGNTIYF
TRBV5-1,NA,TRBJ2-1,CASSLEAGRNQFF
TRBV5-4,NA,TRBJ2-2,CASSSTGELFF
TRBV5-1,NA,TRBJ2-7,CASSWGTAALEQYF
TRBV14,NA,TRBJ2-7,CASSPGTGYYEQYF
TRBV5-1,NA,TRBJ2-2,CASTPNAGAGSGELFF
TRBV28,NA,TRBJ1-1,CANQDRPGGEAFF
TRBV19,few,TRBJ2-3,CASSIGKSTDTQYF
TRBV7-2,NA,TRBJ2-1,CASSLEGVLEFNEQFF
TRBV7-9,NA,TRBJ1-2,CASSSPGQVHYGYTF
TRBV6-5,NA,TRBJ2-1,CASKVPSYNEQFF
TRBV6-4,once,TRBJ2-7,CASSDSTSGSSYEQYF
TRBV4-1,NA,TRBJ2-2,CASSQEAKAPGELFF
TRBV7-2,NA,TRBJ1-2,CASSYLVGSVGYTF
TRBV2,once,TRBJ2-2,CASTGQGELFF
TRBV6-6,NA,TRBJ1-6,CASSYGAANSPLHF
TRBV18,NA,TRBJ2-7,CASTPGNVYEQYF
TRBV6-1,NA,TRBJ2-3,CASSEEGPPLTDTQYF
TRBV14,NA,TRBJ1-4,CASSQTGGRSEKLFF
TRBV28,once,TRBJ1-1,CASRVDIYTIEAFF
TRBV7-9,NA,TRBJ1-1,CASSLIKPGRVSEAFF
TRBV9,NA,TRBJ2-3,CASSVGSSGSADTQYF
TRBV5-1,NA,TRBJ2-7,CASSLGLPRGAYEQYF
TRBV29-1,NA,TRBJ2-3,CSVDGRGSTDTQYF
TRBV29-1,NA,TRBJ1-1,CSGTGHLNTEAFF
TRBV7-2,NA,TRBJ1-2,CASSLTGEVYGYTF
TRBV2,NA,TRBJ1-5,CASRETGNNQPQHF
TRBV19,NA,TRBJ2-6,CASSITGPGANVLTF
TRBV28,NA,TRBJ1-5,CASSRPNQPQHF
TRBV6-4,NA,TRBJ1-3,CASRTVSRASGNTIYF
TRBV9,NA,TRBJ1-4,CASSAGTQANEKLFF